Each of the 22 T cell receptor beta chains below was sequenced from the same sample in a study of cytomegalovirus exposure and HLA in healthy donors. The PCR contained 60 Vbeta and 13 Jbeta primers. Repertoires were generated with immunoSEQ multiplex PCR, while TCRdb's copy carries only in-frame clones and drops some. The sample carries 90,000 to 110,000 clones, about 86% recorded once. Material: PBMCs. The origin of the receptors is a woman aged 25 to 39 in good health and CMV-seronegative.

J is TRBJ2-3 and V is TRBV5-1, with 7 bases matching TRBD1. The CDR3 totals 14 residues. Germline V gene lookup returns CDR1 SGHRS and CDR2 YFSETQ. V lost 2 bases and J lost 4; bases outside the gene matches: 4. The DNA of the CDR3 is TGCGCCAGCAGCTTCTCAGGGGGAGCAGATACGCAGTATTTT. It specifies CASSFSGGADTQYF.

The chain couples TRBV27 to TRBJ2-7, with 11 bases aligning to TRBD2. The V gene end was trimmed by 2 bases and the J gene end by 7 bases; junction bases not matched to a gene: 10. The CDR3 has 16 residues. Germline CDR1 is MNHEY and CDR2 is SMNVEV (reference sequence). CDR3 region: CASSLLSGTSGNEQYF. The CDR3 coding sequence is TGTGCCAGCAGTTTACTCTCCGGGACTAGCGGTAATGAGCAGTACTTC.

This clone occurred a few times. The genes are TRBV5-1 and TRBJ2-7; possibly TRBD1 for D (6 bases). Trimming shortened V by 4 bases and J by 2 bases, and 16 bases separated the two germline ends. The CDR3 covers 15 residues. In germline, CDR1 is SGHRS, CDR2 YFSETQ. CDR3: CASSPRQGTTYEQYF. CDR3 DNA sequence: TGCGCCAGCAGCCCCCGGCAGGGGACCACCTACGAGCAGTACTTC.

The chain joins TRBV7-2 to TRBJ2-1, with D possibly TRBD1 on 5 matching bases. V was pared by 5 bases and J by 0 bases, with 14 bases between. Germline V gives CDR1 SGHTA, CDR2 FQGNSA. The CDR3 has 16 amino acids. The CDR3 is CASSHAWGSSYNEQFF. CDR3 sequence (DNA): TGTGCCAGCAGCCACGCCTGGGGCAGCTCCTACAATGAGCAGTTCTTC. The full variable domain, with the rest looked up from reference TRBV7-2 and TRBJ2-1, is GAGVSQSPSNKVTEKGKDVELRCDPISGHTALYWYRQSLGQGLEFLIYFQGNSAPDKSGLPSDRFSAERTGGSVSTLTIQRTQQEDSAVYLCASSHAWGSSYNEQFFGPGTRLTVL.

V is TRBV7-6 and J is TRBJ2-1; a possible D gene is TRBD1 (5 bases). Germline-derived CDR1 and CDR2 are SGHVS and FNYEAQ. V lost 4 bases and J 3 bases, leaving 13 bases between the germline ends. The CDR3 runs to 15 residues. CDR3 in DNA: TGTGCCAGCAGCTCCAGACAGCTCCTCTACAATGAGCAGTTCTTC. It specifies CASSSRQLLYNEQFF.

This clone was counted between two and nine times. The chain combines TRBV25-1 with TRBJ2-3; D possibly corresponds to TRBD1 (9 bases). Germline CDR1 is MGHDK and CDR2 is SYGVNS. The CDR3 is 15 residues long. V was trimmed by 7 bases and J by 4 bases, leaving 18 bases between them. In nucleotides, the CDR3 is TGTGCCAGCATCGGGGGGGGGACAGGGTCAGATACGCAGTATTTT. Amino acids: CASIGGGTGSDTQYF. Filled out from reference TRBV25-1 and TRBJ2-3, the complete variable domain reads EADIYQTPRYLVIGTGKKITLECSQTMGHDKMYWYQQDPGMELHLIHYSYGVNSTEKGDLSSESTVSRIRTEHFPLTLESARPSHTSQYLCASIGGGTGSDTQYFGPGTRLTVL.

The chain carries TRBV19 and TRBJ2-1, with 7 bases fitting TRBD2. This CDR3 region has 17 residues. With 10 bases clipped from V and 0 bases from J, the junction kept 15 bases outside the gene matches. The germline CDR1 and CDR2 sequences are LNHDA and SQIVND (reference sequence). CDR3 nucleotide sequence: TGTGCCACCAACGGGTTAGGCGGGAGTCGCTCCTACAATGAGCAGTTCTTC. It codes for CATNGLGGSRSYNEQFF.

The chain links TRBV19 to TRBJ1-5, with D possibly TRBD1 on 5 matching bases. This CDR3 contains 12 residues. CDR1 and CDR2 (germline): LNHDA, SQIVND (reference sequence). Trimming shortened V by 9 bases and J by 7 bases, and 13 bases separated the two germline ends. CDR3 DNA sequence: TGTGCCAGCAAGGGGCTTCAACAGCCCCAGCATTTT. This sequence encodes CASKGLQQPQHF.

The chain is built from TRBV10-3 and TRBJ2-2; D may be TRBD2 (6 bases). With 8 bases removed from V and 1 base from J, the gap between germline ends came to 14 bases. Germline values: CDR1 ENHRY, CDR2 SYGVKD. The CDR3 extends over 15 amino acids. CDR3 nucleotide sequence: TGTGCCATCGGGTGGGCTAGCGAGAACACCGGGGAGCTGTTTTTT. As protein: CAIGWASENTGELFF.

The chain carries TRBV11-3 and TRBJ2-1; the match to TRBD1 covers 8 bases. Germline V gives CDR1 SGHNT, CDR2 YENEEA. Losses at the gene ends were 1 base for V and 5 bases for J; bases not matched to a gene: 4. The CDR3 has 15 residues. The DNA for the CDR3 is TGTGCCAGCAGCTTAGTAGGACAGGGCCACAATGAGCAGTTCTTC. This encodes CASSLVGQGHNEQFF. The variable domain in full, with the rest retrieved from reference TRBV11-3 and TRBJ2-1, is EAGVVQSPRYKIIEKKQPVAFWCNPISGHNTLYWYLQNLGQGPELLIRYENEEAVDDSQLPKDRFSAERLKGVDSTLKIQPAELGDSAVYLCASSLVGQGHNEQFFGPGTRLTVL.

The chain carries TRBV5-1 and TRBJ2-7; 9 bases align to TRBD2. The V and J ends lost 3 bases and 5 bases, in that order; junction bases with no gene match: 12. Germline V gives CDR1 SGHRS, CDR2 YFSETQ. This CDR3 comprises 16 residues. The CDR3 loop is CASSSLAGAVTDEQYF. In DNA, the CDR3 is TGCGCCAGCAGCTCCTTAGCGGGAGCAGTAACGGACGAGCAGTACTTC.

The chain joins TRBV5-1 to TRBJ2-7, with a tentative D call TRBD1 (5 bases). CDR3 size: 14 residues. Germline V gene data show CDR1 as SGHRS and CDR2 as YFSETQ. V was clipped by 5 bases and J by 2 bases, with 14 bases between them. CDR3 in amino acids: CASRVGAFTYEQYF. DNA of the CDR3: TGCGCCAGCAGAGTTGGGGCGTTTACCTACGAGCAGTACTTC.

The chain has TRBV29-1 and TRBJ2-5; no clear D gene. The CDR3 runs to 12 residues. The V gene's germline CDR1 is SQVTM and CDR2 ANQGSEA. V shed 4 bases and J shed 1 base, with 7 bases lying between them. In nucleotides, the CDR3 is TGCAGCGTTGTGTCGGTCCAAGAGACCCAGTACTTC. Translating gives CSVVSVQETQYF.

With respect to this clone: Different DNA sequences within this sample yield the same CDR3. The chain carries TRBV11-2 and TRBJ2-7, with 8 bases lining up with TRBD1. Germline V lookup: CDR1 SGHAT, CDR2 FQNNGV. This CDR3 has 13 residues. Trimming removed 3 bases from V and 3 bases from J; junction bases left unmatched: 1. Written as DNA, the CDR3 is TGTGCCAGCAGCTTTGACAGGGGCTACGAGCAGTACTTC. Translation: CASSFDRGYEQYF.

The chain links TRBV19 to TRBJ2-7; D may be TRBD1 (7 bases). V lost 5 bases, J lost 3 bases, and 14 bases lay in between. Germline CDR1 is LNHDA and CDR2 is SQIVND (reference sequence). This CDR3 region has 14 residues. CDR3 sequence: CASSPAGGGYEQYF. The CDR3 DNA follows: TGTGCCAGTAGTCCAGCAGGGGGAGGCTACGAGCAGTACTTC.

This chain connects TRBV10-3 to TRBJ2-7; TRBD1 agrees at 10 bases. Germline values: CDR1 ENHRY, CDR2 SYGVKD. Trimming took 4 bases from V and 4 from J; bases not matched to a gene: 13. The CDR3 has 17 residues. CDR3 residues: CAISGGQGVLGGYEQYF. Here the CDR3 DNA reads TGTGCCATCAGTGGCGGACAGGGGGTCCTTGGTGGGTACGAGCAGTACTTC.

This clone showed up just a few times. This sequence joins TRBV19 and TRBJ1-1; tentatively, D is TRBD1 (6 bases). Per germline, CDR1 LNHDA and CDR2 SQIVND (reference sequence). V gave up 7 bases and J gave up 3 bases, with 18 bases separating them. The CDR3 runs 15 residues. CDR3 sequence: CASTPNRDTYTEAFF. DNA for the CDR3: TGTGCCAGTACCCCCAACCGGGACACATACACTGAAGCTTTCTTT.

The chain uses TRBV28 and TRBJ1-1; D remains ambiguous. V gave up 6 bases and J gave up 7 bases, with 12 bases separating them. The CDR3 is made up of 12 amino acids. Germline CDR1 MDHEN, CDR2 SYDVKM. In DNA, the CDR3 is TGTGCCAGCAGCTGGCCCAATGATGAAGCTTTCTTT. This gives the protein CASSWPNDEAFF.

The chain uses TRBV6-5 and TRBJ2-7, with 8 bases identical to TRBD2. The CDR3 has 12 residues. The ends lost 5 bases at V and 6 bases at J; junction bases unmatched: 3. The V gene's germline CDR1 is MNHEY and CDR2 SVGAGI. CDR3 DNA: TGTGCCAGCAGTGCTACTAGCGGCGAGCAGTACTTC. It is translated as CASSATSGEQYF.

V and J are TRBV9 and TRBJ2-5, with 9 bases that match TRBD2. The CDR3 is 17 amino acids. CDR1 and CDR2 (germline): SGDLS, YYNGEE. V trimming: 0 bases; J trimming: 8 bases; junction bases outside the gene matches: 14. This CDR3 is CASSVEPSGVVIVTQYF. For the CDR3, the DNA is TGTGCCAGCAGCGTAGAACCTAGCGGGGTAGTTATTGTAACCCAGTACTTC.

The V and J genes are TRBV7-3 and TRBJ2-1; 8 bases fit TRBD2. V was clipped by 3 bases and J by 7 bases; unmatched bases: 17. Germline V gene lookup returns CDR1 SGHTA and CDR2 FQGTGA. The CDR3 is made up of 18 amino acids. CDR3 bases: TGTGCCAGCAGCTTCAGCCCCGGGACTAGTCCAGGAGGGAATGAGCAGTTCTTC. It encodes CASSFSPGTSPGGNEQFF.

The chain carries TRBV7-9 and TRBJ2-1; D is perhaps TRBD1 (6 bases). V gave up 0 bases and J gave up 8 bases, with 11 bases separating them. This CDR3 is 14 amino acids long. Germline V gene lookup returns CDR1 SEHNR and CDR2 FQNEAQ (reference sequence). CDR3 sequence: CASSLAQGADEQFF. In DNA, the CDR3 is TGTGCCAGCAGCTTAGCACAGGGAGCTGATGAGCAGTTCTTC.